This T cell receptor beta chain was recovered during a study of T cells in tuberculosis. The study's findings and limits: The stringent gate may have excluded weak CD1B-GMM tetramer binders.

Assay: immunoSEQ multiplex PCR; the TCRdb copy retains only in-frame clones and omits some. The data show some 90,000 clones, approximately 91% seen once. CDR3 size: 15 residues. Trimming shortened V by 3 bases and J by 8 bases, and 21 bases separated the two germline ends. Per germline, CDR1 SQVTM and CDR2 ANQGSEA. Thawed, overnight-rested PBMC were stained with GMM-loaded CD1B tetramer, viability dye and anti-CD3, then sorted. The lipid loaded on the CD1B tetramers was C32 glucose monomycolate from Rhodococcus equi. Tetramer-negative cells, roughly 97,000 per donor, were also sorted. The receptor's source is an adult woman with latent tuberculosis. The sample was CD1b-GMM tetramer-negative cells sorted from PBMCs. The chain is built from TRBV29-1 and TRBJ2-3, with D tentatively TRBD1 (6 bases). The CDR3 DNA follows: TGCAGCGTTGATGCCAGGGGAACAGATTTAGGTACGCAGTATTTT. Translation: CSVDARGTDLGTQYF.